These 8 T cell receptor beta chains were all obtained from the same sample, sequenced in a study of T cells in Graves' hyperthyroidism and ophthalmopathy (dated by TCRdb to about 2019). Libraries were constructed by multiplex PCR. Sequencing was carried out with an Illumina HiSeq 2000. The TCR beta CDR3 regions were amplified from the RNA transcripts. The first round of RT-PCR for the TCR CDR3 was performed with the HTBI primer set and the Qiagen OneStep RT-PCR kit. TCRdb reworked the public reads: Q25 trimming with fastp, MiXCR clone assembly, productive beta chains retained. Each CDR3 protein appears once, grouped with its most common genes and DNA. This sample comprises some 440,000 distinct CDR3 sequences, approximately 15% of them detected only once. The ten largest account for roughly 14% of the sample. Sequenced material: blood. The receptor source for this set is a woman aged 18-30 years with Graves' hyperthyroidism.

This chain connects TRBV18 to TRBJ1-5; the match to TRBD1 covers 7 bases. Per the germline V gene, CDR1 is KGHSH and CDR2 is LQKENI. The CDR3 totals 16 residues. The V segment lost 6 bases and the J segment 1 base; nucleotides outside the gene matches: 9. CDR3 protein: CASSQRGGSSNQPQHF. The CDR3, as DNA: TGTGCCAGCTCCCAAAGAGGGGGCAGCAGCAATCAGCCCCAGCATTTT.

This clonotype was seen only a few times. J is TRBJ1-3 and V is TRBV4-1; perhaps TRBD1 as D (5 bases). The CDR3 is made up of 16 amino acids. CDR1 and CDR2 from the germline V gene are MGHRA and YSYEKL. V lost 2 bases and J 0 bases, leaving 11 bases between the germline ends. In DNA form, the CDR3 reads TGCGCCAGCAGCCAATCCACAGGAAACTCTGGAAACACCATATATTTT. Translation: CASSQSTGNSGNTIYF.

The chain is built from TRBV27 and TRBJ1-4; 9 nucleotides agree with TRBD1. CDR3 size: 14 residues. The germline V gene has CDR1 MNHEY and CDR2 SMNVEV (reference sequence). With 6 bases clipped from V and 7 bases from J, the junction kept 6 bases outside the gene matches. The CDR3 sequence is CASSEGQGAEKLFF. Here the CDR3 DNA reads TGTGCCAGCAGCGAGGGACAGGGCGCTGAAAAACTGTTTTTT.

Only one count was recorded for this clonotype. A single base separates this from a much larger clone, so it may be a read error. The chain couples TRBV12-3 or TRBV12-4 to TRBJ1-1; D is unresolved. The V end was cut by 7 bases, the J end by 1 base, with 16 bases between. CDR3 length: 15 residues. CDR3 region: CASTPPPYGNTEAFF. DNA of the CDR3: TGTGCCAGCACTCCTCCGCCCTACGGGAACACTGAAGCTTTCTTT.

This clonotype came up many times. The rearrangement uses TRBV2 and TRBJ2-5; 8 nucleotides match TRBD2. CDR3 length: 14 residues. The J segment lost 2 bases and the V segment lost 6 bases, leaving 5 bases of the junction unmatched. Germline-derived CDR1 and CDR2 are SNHLY and FYNNEI. The CDR3 DNA follows: TGTGCCAGCAGGAAGGCGGGGGGACAAGAGACCCAGTACTTC. Its translation is CASRKAGGQETQYF.

A few counts support this clonotype. Sequence at one end of the junction differs from germline and may be a read error. The chain joins TRBV6-1 to TRBJ2-7, with D perhaps matching TRBD1 or TRBD2 (5 bases each). This CDR3 contains 15 residues. In germline, CDR1 is MNHNS, CDR2 SASEGT. CDR3 loop: CARSSIGTDPYEQYF. Written as DNA, the CDR3 is TGTGCCCGCAGTTCCATTGGGACGGACCCCTACGAGCAGTACTTC.

For this clonotype: The junction shows a germline mismatch at one end, possibly a read error. The gene calls are TRBV20-1 and TRBJ2-1; TRBD2 might be the D (5 bases). Germline assignment: CDR1 DFQATT and CDR2 SNEGSKA (reference sequence). The CDR3 is made up of 14 amino acids. The CDR3 spells CRASYLAENNEQFF. DNA for the CDR3: TGCAGAGCTAGTTACCTAGCAGAGAACAATGAGCAGTTCTTC.

This clonotype was seen a few times. The CDR3 DNA reads as TGTGCCACCAGCGATCCGGGACTTCTCAATGAGCAGTTCTTC. Encoded protein: CATSDPGLLNEQFF. This rearrangement joins TRBV15 to TRBJ2-1; a weak D match, TRBD2 (6 bases). Per germline, CDR1 LNHNV and CDR2 YYDKDF (reference sequence). The V and J ends lost 5 bases and 6 bases respectively, with 14 bases between them. The CDR3 totals 14 residues.